The 9 T cell receptor beta chains reported below all come from one sample, sequenced in a study of T-cell memory formation after mild COVID-19. TCRdb re-analysed the 5' RACE reads in MiXCR, keeping a single row per CDR3 protein. The table lists under 150,000 distinct CDR3 sequences, approximately 22% of them singletons. The sample consisted of PBMCs or a T cell subset sorted from them (not recorded which). Receptors were obtained from a man aged 18 to 29 who had mild COVID-19 (a few samples of this study predate the infection). Cell type and time point are not known.

The table lists this clonotype with a few counts. The chain combines TRBV29-1 with TRBJ2-2; D possibly corresponds to TRBD1 (6 bases). Trimming removed 6 bases from V and 6 bases from J, with 11 bases in between. This CDR3 is built from 12 residues. The V gene's germline CDR1 is SQVTM and CDR2 ANQGSEA. As DNA, the CDR3 is TGCAGCGTAACAGGGTCGGCCGGGGAGCTGTTTTTT. Translated: CSVTGSAGELFF.

This clonotype was seen a handful of times. The chain couples TRBV30 to TRBJ2-7; 9 bases line up with TRBD1. Germline values: CDR1 GTSNPN, CDR2 SVGIG (reference sequence). V was clipped by 3 bases and J by 3 bases; unmatched bases: 9. The CDR3 runs 15 residues. DNA for the CDR3: TGTGCCTGGAGCCCTCCCTCGGGACAGGGCTACGAGCAGTACTTC. Translating it yields CAWSPPSGQGYEQYF.

The sample holds a few counts of this clonotype. The chain combines TRBV7-3 with TRBJ2-3; weak D call: TRBD2 (5 bases). Germline CDR1 is SGHTA and CDR2 is FQGTGA. This CDR3 has 16 residues. The V and J ends lost 5 bases and 0 bases respectively, with 15 bases between them. CDR3 in amino acids: CASSPGSWASTDTQYF. In DNA form, the CDR3 reads TGTGCCAGCAGCCCGGGATCGTGGGCTAGCACAGATACGCAGTATTTT.

This clonotype occurred many times. This chain joins TRBV19 and TRBJ2-1; the D gene is possibly TRBD1 (6 bases). The CDR3 consists of 16 residues. V lost 5 bases and J 8 bases, leaving 22 bases between the germline ends. Germline CDR1 and CDR2: LNHDA and SQIVND (reference sequence). The CDR3 region is CASSSDAGKGHYEQFF. CDR3 nucleotides: TGTGCCAGTAGTTCAGACGCCGGTAAGGGACATTATGAGCAGTTCTTC.

This clonotype has more than one count but fewer than ten. CDR3 DNA sequence: TGTGCCATCAGTGAGTCCTCGGGAGGCAATCAGCCCCAGCATTTT. Residues: CAISESSGGNQPQHF. V gene TRBV10-3 combines with J gene TRBJ1-5; D not certain. V lost 0 bases and J 2 bases, leaving 8 bases between the germline ends. The CDR3 loop spans 15 amino acids. Germline V CDR1 and CDR2: ENHRY, SYGVKD.

The genes are TRBV3-1 and TRBJ2-7; D possibly matches TRBD1 or TRBD2 (5 bases each). CDR1 LGHDT and CDR2 YNNKEL come from the germline V gene (reference sequence). V was trimmed by 0 bases and J by 3 bases, leaving 9 bases between them. There are 14 residues in the CDR3. CDR3 protein: CASSQEVGGYEQYF. The CDR3 nucleotides read TGTGCCAGCAGCCAAGAAGTTGGGGGCTACGAGCAGTACTTC.

The gene calls are TRBV2 and TRBJ2-2; D may be TRBD1 (6 bases). Trimming stripped 4 bases from V and 6 bases from J, with 12 bases between. Germline CDR1 and CDR2: SNHLY and FYNNEI. The CDR3 extends over 14 amino acids. CDR3 in DNA: TGTGCCAGCAGTGCCGGGACAAACGCCGGGGAGCTGTTTTTT. It specifies CASSAGTNAGELFF.

The rearrangement uses TRBV7-8 and TRBJ1-6; no definite D call. This CDR3 is built from 16 residues. Germline values: CDR1 SGHVS, CDR2 FQNEAQ. The V end lost 0 bases, the J end lost 4 bases, and 10 bases lay between the germline ends. The CDR3 nucleotides read TGTGCCAGCAGCTTAGCTCTCAACTTTTATAATTCACCCCTCCACTTT. Protein sequence: CASSLALNFYNSPLHF.

The chain uses TRBV6-2 or TRBV6-3 and TRBJ2-1; D is undetermined. This CDR3 comprises 18 residues. V was pared by 9 bases and J by 0 bases, with 24 bases between. The V gene's germline CDR1 is MNHEY and CDR2 SVGEGT. The CDR3 loop is CARDGSKQLLVSYNEQFF. CDR3 bases: TGTGCCAGGGACGGCTCAAAACAACTGCTGGTCTCCTACAATGAGCAGTTCTTC.